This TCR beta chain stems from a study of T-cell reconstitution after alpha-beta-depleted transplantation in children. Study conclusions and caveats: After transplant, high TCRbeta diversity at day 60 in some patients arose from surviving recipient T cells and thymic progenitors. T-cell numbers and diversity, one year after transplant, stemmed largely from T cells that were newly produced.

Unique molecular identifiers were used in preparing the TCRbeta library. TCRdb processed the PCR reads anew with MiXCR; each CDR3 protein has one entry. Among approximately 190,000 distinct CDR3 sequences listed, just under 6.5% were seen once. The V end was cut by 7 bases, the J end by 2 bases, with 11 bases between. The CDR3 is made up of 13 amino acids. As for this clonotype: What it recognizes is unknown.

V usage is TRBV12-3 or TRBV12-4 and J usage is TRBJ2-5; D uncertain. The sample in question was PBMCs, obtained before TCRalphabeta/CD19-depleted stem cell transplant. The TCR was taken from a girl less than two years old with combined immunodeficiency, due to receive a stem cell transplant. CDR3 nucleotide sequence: TGTGCCAGCAACCGAAGGGTACAAGAGACCCAGTACTTC. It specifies CASNRRVQETQYF.